This T cell receptor (beta chain) stems from a study of blood T cells in healthy people across ages. In the study overall: Every two T cells gave about one barcoded beta molecule via template switching.

Using a J-beta primer mix together with a sample-barcoded 5' primer, a second PCR was run for roughly 7 to 12 cycles. TCRdb independently ran MiXCR on the 5' RACE reads; one entry per CDR3 protein. Here the sample spans almost 1 million distinct CDR3 sequences, approximately 50% being singletons. Material for sequencing was blood. The source is an older woman in good health.

The CDR3 loop reads CATSTGKGATEQFF. CDR3 DNA: TGTGCCACCAGTACCGGGAAGGGAGCTACTGAGCAGTTCTTC. The chain couples TRBV24-1 to TRBJ2-1, with D possibly being TRBD2 (5 bases). The CDR3 length is 14 residues. V was shortened by 6 bases and J by 9 bases, with 17 bases between the two germline ends. Germline V gene sequence: CDR1 KGHDR, CDR2 SFDVKD.